The 24 T cell receptor beta chains listed next were all sequenced from one sample in a study of blood T cell repertoires in COVID-19. Profiling relied on immunoSEQ multiplex PCR, and the TCRdb table lists in-frame clones only, not all of them. The table lists about 180,000 clones, roughly 88% of them singletons. Sequencing was carried out using peripheral blood. Every receptor here comes from a woman between 40 and 50 years old with COVID-19, enrolled during active disease.

The rearrangement joins TRBV5-1 to TRBJ1-6, with 12 bases fitting TRBD1. V was pared by 7 bases and J by 13 bases, with 6 bases of the junction left unmatched. The CDR3 is 13 residues long. CDR1 is SGHRS and CDR2 is YFSETQ in the germline V gene. CDR3 in amino acids: CASLGQGASPLHF. The CDR3 DNA reads TGCGCCAGCCTGGGACAGGGGGCTTCTCCCCTCCACTTT.

The V gene is TRBV11-2, the J gene TRBJ1-1; D ambiguous. The CDR3 runs to 14 residues. Germline V gene lookup returns CDR1 SGHAT and CDR2 FQNNGV. V shed 4 bases and J shed 2 bases, with 11 bases lying between them. The CDR3 is CASSYGAGNTEAFF. The CDR3 DNA is TGTGCCAGCAGCTATGGTGCGGGCAACACTGAAGCTTTCTTT.

CDR3 nucleotides: TGTGCCAGCAGCATAGGGACTAGCGGGAGTCACGAGCAGTACTTC. Translation gives CASSIGTSGSHEQYF. This rearrangement joins TRBV11-3 to TRBJ2-7; 14 bases fit TRBD2. Trimming took 5 bases from V and 5 from J; bases not matched to a gene: 5. This CDR3 has 15 residues. Germline V gene data show CDR1 as SGHNT and CDR2 as YENEEA.

The rearrangement joins TRBV11-2 to TRBJ1-6; D gene ambiguous. Germline V gene lookup returns CDR1 SGHAT and CDR2 FQNNGV. Trimming removed 1 base at V and 0 bases at J, with 10 bases between. This CDR3 is built from 17 residues. CDR3 loop: CASSLGRRSSYNSPLHF. The CDR3 DNA sequence: TGTGCCAGCAGCTTAGGACGCCGGAGCTCCTATAATTCACCCCTCCACTTT.

V is TRBV5-1 and J is TRBJ1-2, with 11 bases fitting TRBD1. J was trimmed by 0 bases and V by 4 bases; bases with no gene match: 8. This CDR3 region has 17 residues. Germline V CDR1 and CDR2: SGHRS, YFSETQ. DNA of the CDR3: TGCGCCAGCAGCCCGGACAGGGGGCCGGGCACTAACTATGGCTACACCTTC. It yields the protein CASSPDRGPGTNYGYTF.

This clone came up many times. V and J are TRBV19 and TRBJ1-6; maybe TRBD1 (6 bases). V gave up 2 bases and J gave up 11 bases, with 10 bases separating them. CDR3 length equals 13 residues. Per the germline V gene, CDR1 is LNHDA and CDR2 is SQIVND (reference sequence). CDR3 in DNA: TGTGCCAGTAGTATAATAGGGGGAACACCCCTCCACTTT. Translation gives CASSIIGGTPLHF.

This clone turned up a few times. V and J are TRBV12-3 or TRBV12-4 and TRBJ1-2, with 7 bases aligning to TRBD1. CDR3 length: 13 residues. Trimming cost V 6 bases and J 4 bases; bases outside gene matches: 5. This chain's CDR3 is CASRKTGVYGYTF. CDR3 DNA: TGTGCCAGCAGAAAAACAGGGGTCTATGGCTACACCTTC.

J is TRBJ2-5 and V is TRBV29-1; possible D gene TRBD2, 7 bases. CDR1 is SQVTM and CDR2 is ANQGSEA in the germline V gene. The germline V and J ends were trimmed by 8 bases and 5 bases, with 15 bases remaining between them. The CDR3 has 12 amino acids. CDR3: CSLIKGGETQYF. The CDR3 DNA reads as TGCAGCCTTATCAAGGGGGGGGAGACCCAGTACTTC.

V is TRBV4-1 and J is TRBJ1-6; the match to TRBD1 covers 7 bases. V was clipped by 0 bases and J by 7 bases; unmatched bases: 6. This CDR3 is built from 16 residues. Germline V gives CDR1 MGHRA, CDR2 YSYEKL. For the CDR3, the DNA is TGCGCCAGCAGCCAAGAGGACCGGGACAGCAATTCACCCCTCCACTTT. This translates into CASSQEDRDSNSPLHF.

This chain uses TRBV2 with TRBJ2-5, with 7 bases that match TRBD2. V shed 1 base, J shed 4 bases, and the junction held 6 bases outside the gene matches. Germline V CDR1 and CDR2: SNHLY, FYNNEI. There are 15 residues in the CDR3. CDR3 region: CASSEGPGRVETQYF. Written as DNA, the CDR3 is TGTGCCAGCAGTGAAGGGCCAGGGAGGGTAGAGACCCAGTACTTC.

This chain uses TRBV2 with TRBJ1-1, with a weak D call TRBD1 (6 bases). The ends were cut back, 10 bases at V and 5 bases at J, with 20 bases in the middle. The CDR3 covers 14 residues. Germline CDR1 and CDR2: SNHLY and FYNNEI. The CDR3 here is CATLRAGRGTEAFF. The CDR3 bases are TGTGCCACCCTACGAGCAGGGAGGGGGACTGAAGCTTTCTTT.

In DNA form, the CDR3 reads TGTGCCACCAATGCGCTAGCGGAGTACAATGAGCAGTTCTTC. The encoded protein is CATNALAEYNEQFF. The chain carries TRBV15 and TRBJ2-1, with 7 bases lining up with TRBD2. The CDR3 has 14 amino acids. Germline-derived CDR1 and CDR2 are LNHNV and YYDKDF (reference sequence). V dropped 7 bases and J dropped 4; count of bases not matched to a gene: 7. The full variable domain, in which reference TRBV15 and TRBJ2-1 provide the parts outside the CDR3, is DAMVIQNPRYQVTQFGKPVTLSCSQTLNHNVMYWYQQKSSQAPKLLFHYYDKDFNNEADTPDNFQSRRPNTSFCFLDIRSPGLGDTAMYLCATNALAEYNEQFFGPGTRLTVL.

The table lists this clone with a count of one. The J gene is TRBJ1-4, the V gene TRBV29-1, with 7 bases fitting TRBD1. Per germline, CDR1 SQVTM and CDR2 ANQGSEA. V trimming: 3 bases; J trimming: 5 bases; junction bases outside the gene matches: 6. The CDR3 is 14 amino acids. The CDR3 region has the DNA TGCAGCGTTGACCTGACAGGGAGGAATGAAAAACTGTTTTTT. This sequence encodes CSVDLTGRNEKLFF.

V gene TRBV29-1 combines with J gene TRBJ2-2, with 7 nucleotides matching TRBD2. Germline-derived CDR1 and CDR2 are SQVTM and ANQGSEA. The CDR3 totals 15 residues. V gave up 6 bases and J gave up 7 bases; unmatched junction bases: 14. The CDR3 DNA sequence: TGCAGCGTCTGGCGTAATCGGCAGCGGGGCGGGGAGCTGTTTTTT. Protein: CSVWRNRQRGGELFF.

The CDR3 sequence: CASFSGTPYNEQFF. CDR3 in DNA: TGTGCCAGCTTTAGCGGGACCCCCTACAATGAGCAGTTCTTC. V usage is TRBV27 and J usage is TRBJ2-1; TRBD2 matches at 8 bases. The CDR3 is made up of 14 amino acids. Germline V gives CDR1 MNHEY, CDR2 SMNVEV (reference sequence). The V gene end was trimmed by 8 bases and the J gene end by 2 bases; junction bases not matched to a gene: 5.

The chain is built from TRBV27 and TRBJ1-1; D is perhaps TRBD1 (6 bases). This CDR3 is built from 12 residues. CDR1 is MNHEY, CDR2 SMNVEV, per germline (reference sequence). With 6 bases removed from V and 6 bases from J, the gap between germline ends came to 11 bases. The CDR3 nucleotides read TGTGCCAGCAGAGGACAGTACGCTGAAGCTTTCTTT. Amino acids: CASRGQYAEAFF.

This rearrangement joins TRBV11-2 to TRBJ1-1, with no clear D. The germline V and J ends were trimmed by 1 base and 6 bases, with 12 bases remaining between them. Germline-derived CDR1 and CDR2 are SGHAT and FQNNGV. The CDR3 loop spans 14 amino acids. The CDR3 sequence is CASSLAGYSAEAFF. The CDR3 DNA reads as TGTGCCAGCAGCTTAGCCGGGTACTCGGCTGAAGCTTTCTTT.

This chain links TRBV7-6 with TRBJ1-3; 12 bases agree with TRBD1. This CDR3 is 18 amino acids long. CDR1 is SGHVS and CDR2 is FNYEAQ in the germline V gene. J was trimmed by 0 bases and V by 5 bases; bases with no gene match: 8. The CDR3 sequence is CASSRTGTGGLSGNTIYF. CDR3 nucleotides: TGTGCCAGCAGCCGAACCGGGACAGGGGGCCTCTCTGGAAACACCATATATTTT.

The rearrangement joins TRBV3-1 (or the pseudogene TRBV3-2) to TRBJ2-7; tentatively, D is TRBD1 (5 bases). Germline V gene data show CDR1 as LGHDT and CDR2 as YNNKEL (reference sequence). The CDR3 sequence is 12 residues long. The CDR3 is CATSDSTYEQYF. The CDR3 DNA follows: TGTGCTACATCCGACAGCACCTACGAGCAGTACTTC.

This sequence joins TRBV5-1 and TRBJ2-7, with D possibly being TRBD1 (6 bases). Germline loops: CDR1 SGHRS, CDR2 YFSETQ. The CDR3 runs 14 residues. V was pared by 2 bases and J by 2 bases, with 11 bases between. The CDR3: CASSFSGDTYEQYF. CDR3 nucleotides: TGCGCCAGCAGCTTCTCAGGGGACACCTACGAGCAGTACTTC.

CDR3 DNA: TGTGCCAGCCACGGGGGGGCTAATGAAAAACTGTTTTTT. Its protein product is CASHGGANEKLFF. The chain is built from TRBV18 and TRBJ1-4, with a possible D match to TRBD1 (5 bases). The germline gives CDR1 KGHSH, CDR2 LQKENI. CDR3 length equals 13 residues. V gave up 8 bases and J gave up 3 bases, with 10 bases separating them.

The CDR3 region is CASSLLAGSSGANVLTF. The DNA for the CDR3 is TGTGCCAGCAGTTTATTGGCAGGCAGCTCTGGGGCCAACGTCCTGACTTTC. The chain joins TRBV28 to TRBJ2-6; D is uncertain. Germline assignment: CDR1 MDHEN and CDR2 SYDVKM. Trimming stripped 1 base from V and 0 bases from J, with 10 bases between. The CDR3 extends over 17 amino acids.

The chain employs TRBV29-1 and TRBJ1-2, with D possibly matching TRBD1 (6 bases). Germline V gene lookup returns CDR1 SQVTM and CDR2 ANQGSEA. This CDR3 has 10 amino acids. Trimming took 4 bases from V and 6 from J, leaving 6 bases between them. The CDR3 nucleotides are TGCAGCGTTGCAGGGGATGGCTACACCTTC. This sequence encodes CSVAGDGYTF.

This clone has just one count. The V and J genes are TRBV28 and TRBJ2-7, with a tentative D call TRBD1 (6 bases). Trimming stripped 4 bases from V and 6 bases from J, with 10 bases between. Germline CDR1 and CDR2: MDHEN and SYDVKM. The CDR3 consists of 12 residues. CDR3 bases: TGTGCCAGCAGTTCGACAGGTCTCGAGCAGTACTTC. This translates into CASSSTGLEQYF.